These 13 T cell receptor beta chains were sequenced from one sample in a study of patients and donors after allogeneic stem cell transplantation. Each CDR3 protein gets one entry after TCRdb re-called the RT-PCR reads with MiXCR. The sample contains 70,000 to 85,000 distinct CDR3 sequences, more than 20% of which appear only once. Sequencing used blood, either unsorted or a sorted T cell fraction (not recorded which). These receptors came from a human donor who was either an allogeneic HSCT recipient or a stem cell or donor lymphocyte infusion donor (not recorded which). It is not recorded whose cells these are; they may come from a transplant donor.

V usage is TRBV29-1 and J usage is TRBJ1-2; D unresolved. Germline-derived CDR1 and CDR2 are SQVTM and ANQGSEA. Trimming took off 5 bases at V and 1 base at J, with 17 bases between the two ends. CDR3 length: 15 amino acids. CDR3 region: CSVSGDQRFNYGYTF. The CDR3 coding sequence is TGCAGCGTTTCAGGTGACCAGCGATTTAACTATGGCTACACCTTC.

V gene TRBV4-2 combines with J gene TRBJ1-1; D call uncertain. V lost 0 bases, J lost 3 bases, and 11 bases lay in between. CDR1 LGHNA and CDR2 YNFKEQ come from the germline V gene. The CDR3 is 15 amino acids. CDR3: CASSQDLRAYTEAFF. The CDR3 coding sequence is TGTGCCAGCAGCCAAGATCTGAGGGCCTACACTGAAGCTTTCTTT.

This clonotype was counted only a few times. The genes are TRBV10-3 and TRBJ1-1, with 12 bases identical to TRBD1. This CDR3 contains 13 residues. V gave up 10 bases and J gave up 11 bases; unmatched junction bases: 11. Per the germline V gene, CDR1 is ENHRY and CDR2 is SYGVKD. CDR3 in amino acids: CATRDRGPEWAFF. The CDR3 region has the DNA TGTGCCACCCGGGACAGGGGGCCTGAGTGGGCTTTCTTT.

The chain couples TRBV20-1 to TRBJ2-4; 10 nucleotides align to TRBD2. The CDR3 is 14 amino acids. Germline CDR1 and CDR2: DFQATT and SNEGSKA (reference sequence). With V trimmed by 5 bases and J by 2 bases, 3 bases remained unmatched. The CDR3 protein is CSARAGGPKNIQYF. The CDR3 bases are TGCAGTGCTCGAGCGGGGGGGCCCAAAAACATTCAGTACTTC.

The chain combines TRBV6-5 with TRBJ2-5; D call uncertain. The length of the CDR3 is 14 residues. Germline values: CDR1 MNHEY, CDR2 SVGAGI. V was trimmed by 1 base and J by 2 bases, leaving 8 bases between them. The CDR3 is CASSYYGPQETQYF. The CDR3 DNA reads TGTGCCAGCAGTTACTATGGACCTCAAGAGACCCAGTACTTC.

The chain uses TRBV6-2 or TRBV6-3 and TRBJ2-7; D uncertain. Trimming left V 0 bases short and J 6 bases short, with 6 bases between. The CDR3 totals 12 residues. Germline V gene data show CDR1 as MNHEY and CDR2 as SVGEGT. The DNA for the CDR3 is TGTGCCAGCAGTTACTCGCTGGCCGAGCAGTACTTC. This encodes CASSYSLAEQYF.

The V and J genes are TRBV18 and TRBJ1-2; 9 nucleotides line up with TRBD1. From germline, CDR1 is KGHSH and CDR2 LQKENI. V dropped 3 bases and J dropped 6; count of bases not matched to a gene: 5. The CDR3 loop spans 14 amino acids. CDR3 sequence: CASSPPGQGHGYTF. The CDR3, as DNA: TGTGCCAGCTCACCGCCGGGACAGGGACATGGCTACACCTTC.

V usage is TRBV20-1 and J usage is TRBJ2-2; TRBD2 agrees at 11 bases. This CDR3 is built from 16 residues. Germline assignment: CDR1 DFQATT and CDR2 SNEGSKA (reference sequence). V shed 3 bases, J shed 0 bases, and the junction held 3 bases outside the gene matches. The CDR3 here is CSARASGRTNTGELFF. The CDR3 DNA sequence: TGCAGTGCTAGGGCTAGCGGGAGGACGAACACCGGGGAGCTGTTTTTT.

The chain combines TRBV6-5 with TRBJ1-1; D is uncertain. The CDR3 runs to 14 residues. Germline V gene data show CDR1 as MNHEY and CDR2 as SVGAGI. Trimming shortened V by 6 bases and J by 10 bases, and 21 bases separated the two germline ends. The CDR3 reads CASSPVGREDGAFF. As DNA, the CDR3 is TGTGCCAGCAGCCCTGTAGGGAGGGAAGATGGAGCTTTCTTT.

CDR3 DNA sequence: TGTGCCATCAGTGAGTCGAGGGGTCTGAGGGAGACCCAGTACTTC. Translating gives CAISESRGLRETQYF. J is TRBJ2-5 and V is TRBV10-3, with D perhaps matching TRBD1 or TRBD2 (5 bases each). Trimming took off 0 bases at V and 5 bases at J, with 13 bases between the two ends. The germline gives CDR1 ENHRY, CDR2 SYGVKD. CDR3 length: 15 residues.

This chain uses TRBV28 with TRBJ2-1, with TRBD2 matching over 9 bases. CDR1 is MDHEN and CDR2 is SYDVKM in the germline V gene. The CDR3 is made up of 15 amino acids. V gave up 2 bases and J gave up 6 bases; unmatched junction bases: 5. The CDR3 sequence is CASSLAGGPFNEQFF. DNA of the CDR3: TGTGCCAGCAGTTTAGCGGGAGGGCCGTTCAATGAGCAGTTCTTC.

V gene TRBV2 combines with J gene TRBJ2-3; D is uncertain. The germline gives CDR1 SNHLY, CDR2 FYNNEI. Trimming left V 9 bases short and J 6 bases short, with 10 bases between. CDR3 length: 11 amino acids. The CDR3 sequence: CASTREDTQYF. The CDR3, as DNA: TGTGCCAGTACCAGAGAGGATACGCAGTATTTT.

The table lists this clonotype with a few counts. The chain joins TRBV7-2 to TRBJ1-2; D is ambiguous. V lost 5 bases and J lost 6, with 10 bases in between. The germline V gene has CDR1 SGHTA and CDR2 FQGNSA. The CDR3 loop spans 12 amino acids. CDR3 in DNA: TGTGCCAGCAGCCACGGTCTTAATGGCTACACCTTC. It is translated as CASSHGLNGYTF.